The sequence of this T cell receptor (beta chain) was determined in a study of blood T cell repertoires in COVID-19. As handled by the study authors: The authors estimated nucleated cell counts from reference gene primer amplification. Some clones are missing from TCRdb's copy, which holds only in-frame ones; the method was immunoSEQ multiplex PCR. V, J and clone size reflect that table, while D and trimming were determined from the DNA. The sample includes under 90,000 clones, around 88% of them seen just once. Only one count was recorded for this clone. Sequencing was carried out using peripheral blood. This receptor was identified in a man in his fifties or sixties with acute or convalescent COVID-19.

CDR3 protein: CASSRGTVSTDTQYF. The CDR3 DNA reads as TGCGCCAGCAGCCGAGGGACAGTAAGCACAGATACGCAGTATTTT. The chain is built from TRBV5-1 and TRBJ2-3, with TRBD1 matching 7 bases. This CDR3 has 15 amino acids. Germline CDR1 is SGHRS and CDR2 is YFSETQ. V shed 4 bases and J 0 bases; nucleotides not matched to a gene: 5.